The 22 T cell receptor beta chains listed next were all sequenced from one sample in a study of early T cells in non-severe SARS-CoV-2 infection. TCRdb redid the calling of the 5' RACE reads with MiXCR, one entry per CDR3 protein. The sample holds 30,000 to 35,000 distinct CDR3 sequences, under 4.5% seen once. Sequencing was done on a sample of whole blood. Receptors originate from an adult who was a healthcare worker with PCR-confirmed SARS-CoV-2 infection or an uninfected control (not recorded which).

Many counts were recorded for this clonotype. The chain is built from TRBV29-1 and TRBJ2-7, with D uncertain. V was trimmed by 2 bases and J by 6 bases, leaving 8 bases between them. Looked up from germline, CDR1 is SQVTM and CDR2 is ANQGSEA. CDR3 length: 11 amino acids. CDR3 bases: TGCAGCGTTGAAACGGTTTCCGAGCAGTACTTC. This gives the protein CSVETVSEQYF.

In this sample, this clonotype turned up many times. The chain couples TRBV7-2 to TRBJ1-1, with unresolved D. The germline V gene has CDR1 SGHTA and CDR2 FQGNSA. The V and J ends lost 3 bases and 5 bases respectively, with 10 bases between them. This CDR3 is built from 13 residues. CDR3 loop: CASSFNRLTEAFF. CDR3 coding DNA: TGTGCCAGCAGCTTTAACCGGCTTACTGAAGCTTTCTTT.

This clonotype was seen ten or more times. The V and J genes are TRBV12-3 or TRBV12-4 and TRBJ2-7; D ambiguous. This CDR3 contains 13 residues. The V end lost 3 bases, the J end lost 5 bases, and 11 bases lay between the germline ends. Written as DNA, the CDR3 is TGTGCCAGCAGTTTGGCCAGGTGGAACGAGCAGTACTTC. Translating gives CASSLARWNEQYF.

This clonotype was recorded many times. The chain has TRBV4-2 and TRBJ1-1; TRBD1 aligns across 7 bases. This CDR3 is built from 12 residues. Trimming cost V 4 bases and J 8 bases; bases outside gene matches: 4. Germline lookup yields CDR1 LGHNA and CDR2 YNFKEQ. The CDR3 protein is CASSLIQGEAFF. Here the CDR3 DNA reads TGTGCCAGCAGCCTGATACAGGGGGAAGCTTTCTTT.

This clonotype was found many times. V usage is TRBV7-6 and J usage is TRBJ2-7; D is ambiguous. CDR3 length: 11 residues. Germline CDR1 reads SGHVS; CDR2 reads FNYEAQ. V lost 3 bases, J lost 6 bases, and 6 bases lay in between. The CDR3 is CASSLGPEQYF. The CDR3 DNA reads TGTGCCAGCAGCTTGGGTCCCGAGCAGTACTTC. Filled out from reference TRBV7-6 and TRBJ2-7, the complete variable domain reads GAGVSQSPRYKVTKRGQDVALRCDPISGHVSLYWYRQALGQGPEFLTYFNYEAQQDKSGLPNDRFSAERPEGSISTLTIQRTEQRDSAMYRCASSLGPEQYFGPGTRLTVT.

This clonotype was seen at least ten times. The chain combines TRBV12-3 or TRBV12-4 with TRBJ1-5; D not certain. V lost 3 bases and J 2 bases, leaving 11 bases between the germline ends. CDR3 length: 15 amino acids. DNA of the CDR3: TGTGCCAGCAGTTTGAAGGGCGCGGGCAATCAGCCCCAGCATTTT. It encodes CASSLKGAGNQPQHF.

This clonotype was counted ten times or more. The V and J genes are TRBV7-2 and TRBJ1-2, with D maybe TRBD1 (6 bases). V lost 5 bases and J 4 bases, leaving 20 bases between the germline ends. CDR1 and CDR2 from the germline V gene are SGHTA and FQGNSA. The CDR3 runs to 16 residues. The CDR3 DNA sequence: TGTGCCAGCAGCCAATGGGCAGGGGACGGATCCTATGGCTACACCTTC. Its translation: CASSQWAGDGSYGYTF.

This clonotype appeared many times. The chain employs TRBV9 and TRBJ2-3; no reliable D call. CDR3 length: 13 amino acids. V was trimmed by 0 bases and J by 5 bases, leaving 7 bases between them. The germline CDR1 and CDR2 sequences are SGDLS and YYNGEE. Here the CDR3 DNA reads TGTGCCAGCAGCGTAGTGGAGCAAGATACGCAGTATTTT. It encodes CASSVVEQDTQYF.

This clonotype has ten or more counts. J is TRBJ2-5 and V is TRBV6-1; 8 bases align to TRBD2. The trim removed 9 bases at V and 3 bases at J, leaving 6 bases unmatched. The CDR3 consists of 13 residues. CDR1 and CDR2 (germline): MNHNS, SASEGT. The CDR3 sequence: CASKRGLEETQYF. The DNA for the CDR3 is TGTGCCAGTAAACGGGGACTAGAAGAGACCCAGTACTTC.

This clonotype was recorded at least ten times. The chain couples TRBV27 to TRBJ1-6; no firm D call. CDR1 and CDR2 from the germline V gene are MNHEY and SMNVEV (reference sequence). V lost 5 bases to trimming and J lost 7 bases, with 6 bases between them. The CDR3 is 12 amino acids. The CDR3 sequence: CASSPVNSPLHF. The CDR3 DNA sequence: TGTGCCAGCAGTCCTGTGAATTCACCCCTCCACTTT.

This clonotype was seen ten or more times. DNA of the CDR3: TGTGGCCAGCATTCCCCCTTAGCGGGAGGGCACATTGAGCAGTTCTTC. It encodes CGQHSPLAGGHIEQFF. The chain is built from TRBV6-4 and TRBJ2-1; TRBD2 agrees at 11 bases. CDR3 length: 16 residues. Germline loops: CDR1 MRHNA, CDR2 SNTAGT.

This clonotype was seen ten or more times. This rearrangement joins TRBV6-2 or TRBV6-3 to TRBJ2-7, with 7 positions matching TRBD1. Germline CDR1 reads MNHEY; CDR2 reads SVGEGT. CDR3 length: 14 amino acids. Trimming removed 6 bases from V and 2 bases from J; junction bases left unmatched: 7. The CDR3 here is CASSLTGIAYEQYF. In nucleotides, the CDR3 is TGTGCCAGCAGCTTGACAGGGATCGCCTACGAGCAGTACTTC.

This clonotype was picked up many times. This rearrangement joins TRBV21-1 to TRBJ2-2; the table's D call of TRBD1 was not tested on the DNA. TRBV21-1 is an annotated pseudogene. The CDR3 totals 19 residues. Written as DNA, the CDR3 is TGTGCCAGCAGCAAAGCAAGGACATACCCAAACTCGAACACCGGGGAGCTGTTTTTT. Encoded protein: CASSKARTYPNSNTGELFF.

This chain uses TRBV3-1 with TRBJ2-1; D is perhaps TRBD1 or TRBD2 (5 bases each). Germline V CDR1 and CDR2: LGHDT, YNNKEL (reference sequence). V lost 0 bases, J lost 4 bases, and 10 bases lay in between. This CDR3 is 15 amino acids long. The CDR3 spells CASSQERDPYNEQFF. The CDR3 bases are TGTGCCAGCAGCCAAGAAAGGGACCCTTACAATGAGCAGTTCTTC.

At least ten counts were recorded for this clonotype. The chain is built from TRBV6-5 and TRBJ2-1; maybe TRBD2 (7 bases). V lost 2 bases and J lost 5, with 16 bases in between. The CDR3 is made up of 16 amino acids. In germline, CDR1 is MNHEY, CDR2 SVGAGI. Here the CDR3 DNA reads TGTGCCAGCAGTTACGGGGGCGGGAGCGCCGACAATGAGCAGTTCTTC. Its protein is CASSYGGGSADNEQFF.

In this sample, this clonotype turned up many times. The rearrangement links TRBV28 to TRBJ2-7, with 13 bases aligning to TRBD2. With V trimmed by 8 bases and J by 3 bases, 16 bases remained unmatched. The CDR3 runs to 18 residues. From germline, CDR1 is MDHEN and CDR2 SYDVKM. The CDR3 spells CASPFCTSGRGDYYEQYF. Written as DNA, the CDR3 is TGTGCCAGCCCCTTCTGTACTAGCGGGAGGGGGGACTACTACGAGCAGTACTTC.

In this sample, this clonotype turned up many times. CDR3 protein: CASSPASGTGGSEQYF. In nucleotides, the CDR3 is TGTGCCAGCAGCCCCGCTTCCGGGACAGGTGGCTCCGAGCAGTACTTC. The chain carries TRBV5-4 and TRBJ2-7, with 8 bases identical to TRBD1. Germline V gives CDR1 SGHNT, CDR2 YYREEE (reference sequence). After removal of 4 bases from V and 6 bases from J, the junction contained 15 bases not matched to a gene. This CDR3 region has 16 residues. The complete variable domain, with remaining parts taken from reference TRBV5-4 and TRBJ2-7, reads ETGVTQSPTHLIKTRGQQVTLRCSSQSGHNTVSWYQQALGQGPQFIFQYYREEENGRGNFPPRFSGLQFPNYSSELNVNALELDDSALYLCASSPASGTGGSEQYFGPGTRLTVT.

This clonotype has just a few counts. This rearrangement joins TRBV6-2 or TRBV6-3 to TRBJ1-2; D unclear. The CDR3 is 16 residues long. Between the trimmed V and J ends, which lost 0 bases and 0 bases, there was a span of 11 bases. The V gene's germline CDR1 is MNHEY and CDR2 SVGEGT. The CDR3 DNA follows: TGTGCCAGCAGTTACTCGATGCAGGCGACTAACTATGGCTACACCTTC. Amino acids: CASSYSMQATNYGYTF.

This clonotype has ten or more counts. The V gene is TRBV12-3 or TRBV12-4, the J gene TRBJ2-7; D remains ambiguous. Trimming left V 5 bases short and J 5 bases short, with 7 bases between. The CDR3 runs to 11 residues. The DNA for the CDR3 is TGTGCCAGCAGTACGCCGCACGAGCAGTACTTC. As protein: CASSTPHEQYF.

V is TRBV20-1 and J is TRBJ1-1; no reliable D call. The germline V gene encodes CDR1 DFQATT and CDR2 SNEGSKA (reference sequence). The length of the CDR3 is 12 residues. Trimming cost V 3 bases and J 6 bases, with 11 bases left between them. CDR3 coding DNA: TGCAGTGCTAGGCCCCAGTTGGCTGAAGCTTTCTTT. Protein product: CSARPQLAEAFF.

This clonotype showed up many times. V and J are TRBV6-6 and TRBJ2-7; tentatively, D is TRBD1 (7 bases). Germline lookup yields CDR1 MNHNY and CDR2 SVGAGI (reference sequence). Deletions cut 10 bases from V and 0 bases from J, with 16 bases between. This CDR3 is 14 amino acids long. The CDR3 here is CATTSQGGSYEQYF. The CDR3 DNA reads TGTGCCACCACCAGCCAGGGGGGCTCCTACGAGCAGTACTTC.

In its sample, this clonotype was seen many times. V usage is TRBV20-1 and J usage is TRBJ2-3; perhaps TRBD2 as D (6 bases). The CDR3 runs to 13 residues. V lost 5 bases and J 7 bases, leaving 16 bases between the germline ends. Per the germline V gene, CDR1 is DFQATT and CDR2 is SNEGSKA (reference sequence). The DNA for the CDR3 is TGCAGTGCTGGTGGACTATCCCCCCATACGCAGTATTTT. Translated, it gives CSAGGLSPHTQYF.